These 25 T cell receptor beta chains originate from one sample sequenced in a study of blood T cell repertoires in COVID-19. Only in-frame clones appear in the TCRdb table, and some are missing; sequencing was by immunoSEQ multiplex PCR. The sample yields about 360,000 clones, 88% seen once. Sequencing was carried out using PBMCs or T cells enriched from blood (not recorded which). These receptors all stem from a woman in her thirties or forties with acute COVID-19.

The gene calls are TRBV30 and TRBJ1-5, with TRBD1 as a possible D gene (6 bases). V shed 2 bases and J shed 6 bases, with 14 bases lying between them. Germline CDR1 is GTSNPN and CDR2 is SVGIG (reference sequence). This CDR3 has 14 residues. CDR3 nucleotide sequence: TGTGCCTGGAGTCGAACAGGGACTAGTCAGCCCCAGCATTTT. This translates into CAWSRTGTSQPQHF.

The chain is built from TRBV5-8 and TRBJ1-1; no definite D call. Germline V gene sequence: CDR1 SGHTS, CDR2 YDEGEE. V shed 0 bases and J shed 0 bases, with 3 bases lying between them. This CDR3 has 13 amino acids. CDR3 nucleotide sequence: TGTGCCAGCAGCTTGGCGGTGAACACTGAAGCTTTCTTT. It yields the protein CASSLAVNTEAFF.

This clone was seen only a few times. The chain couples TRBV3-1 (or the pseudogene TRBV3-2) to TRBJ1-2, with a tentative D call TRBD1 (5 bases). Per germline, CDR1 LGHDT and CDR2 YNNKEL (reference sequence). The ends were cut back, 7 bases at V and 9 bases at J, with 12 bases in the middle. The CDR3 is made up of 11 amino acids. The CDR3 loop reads CASTRAGRYTF. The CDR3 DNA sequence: TGTGCCAGCACTAGGGCAGGGCGCTACACCTTC.

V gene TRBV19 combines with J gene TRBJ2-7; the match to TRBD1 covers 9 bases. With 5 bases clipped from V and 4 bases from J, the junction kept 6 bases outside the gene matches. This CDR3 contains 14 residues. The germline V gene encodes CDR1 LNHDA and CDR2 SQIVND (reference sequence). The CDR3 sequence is CASSRPGQGYEQYF. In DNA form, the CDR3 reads TGTGCCAGTAGTCGGCCGGGACAGGGATACGAGCAGTACTTC.

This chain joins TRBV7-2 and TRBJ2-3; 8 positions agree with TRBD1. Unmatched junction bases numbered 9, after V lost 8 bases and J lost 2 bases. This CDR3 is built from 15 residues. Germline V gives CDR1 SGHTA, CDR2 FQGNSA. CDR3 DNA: TGTGCCAGCCAAAAACAGGGGGGATACACAGATACGCAGTATTTT. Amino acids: CASQKQGGYTDTQYF.

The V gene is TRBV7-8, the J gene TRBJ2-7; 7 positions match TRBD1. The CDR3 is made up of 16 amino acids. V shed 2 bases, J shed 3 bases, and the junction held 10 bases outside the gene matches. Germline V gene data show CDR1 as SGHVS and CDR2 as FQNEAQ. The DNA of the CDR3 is TGTGCCAGCAGCTTAATCGTCGGCAGGGGGAACTACGAGCAGTACTTC. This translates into CASSLIVGRGNYEQYF.

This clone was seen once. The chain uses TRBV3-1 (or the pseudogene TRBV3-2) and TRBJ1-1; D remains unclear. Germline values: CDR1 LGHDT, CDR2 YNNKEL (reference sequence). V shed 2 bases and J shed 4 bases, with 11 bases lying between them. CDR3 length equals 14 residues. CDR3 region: CASSQIPRGTEAFF. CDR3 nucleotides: TGTGCCAGCAGCCAAATTCCCCGGGGCACTGAAGCTTTCTTT.

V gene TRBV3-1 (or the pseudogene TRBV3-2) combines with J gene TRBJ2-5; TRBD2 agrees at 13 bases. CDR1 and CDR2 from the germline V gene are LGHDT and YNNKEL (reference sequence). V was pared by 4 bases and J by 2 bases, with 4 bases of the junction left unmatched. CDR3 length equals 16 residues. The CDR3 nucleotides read TGTGCCAGCAGCCCCTCACTAGCGGGGGGGCAAGAGACCCAGTACTTC. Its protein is CASSPSLAGGQETQYF.

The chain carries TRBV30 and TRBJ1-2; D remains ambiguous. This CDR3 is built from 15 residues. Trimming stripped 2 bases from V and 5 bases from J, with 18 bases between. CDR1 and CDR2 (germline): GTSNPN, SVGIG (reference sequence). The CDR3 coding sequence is TGTGCCTGGAGTCCCCTAGAGACGGACTTATATGGCTACACCTTC. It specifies CAWSPLETDLYGYTF.

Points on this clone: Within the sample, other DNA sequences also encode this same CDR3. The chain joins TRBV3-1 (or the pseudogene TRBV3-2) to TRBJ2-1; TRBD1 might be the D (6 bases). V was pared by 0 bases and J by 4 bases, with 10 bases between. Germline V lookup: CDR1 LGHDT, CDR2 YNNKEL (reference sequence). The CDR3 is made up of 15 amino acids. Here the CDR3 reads CASSQDTGSYNEQFF. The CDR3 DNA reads TGTGCCAGCAGCCAAGACACAGGGAGTTACAATGAGCAGTTCTTC.

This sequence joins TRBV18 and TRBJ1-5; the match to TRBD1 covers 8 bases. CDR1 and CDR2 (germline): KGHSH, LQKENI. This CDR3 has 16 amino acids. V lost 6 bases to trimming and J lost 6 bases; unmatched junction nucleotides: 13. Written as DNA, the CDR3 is TGTGCCAGCTCCCGACTCGGACAGGGCGACTCTCAGCCCCAGCATTTT. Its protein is CASSRLGQGDSQPQHF.

The CDR3 loop is CAWSVPSGGWFGELFF. The CDR3, as DNA: TGTGCCTGGAGTGTACCTAGCGGGGGGTGGTTCGGGGAGCTGTTTTTT. The V gene is TRBV30, the J gene TRBJ2-2; 11 bases align to TRBD2. This CDR3 has 16 residues. V was pared by 0 bases and J by 7 bases, with 7 bases of the junction left unmatched. CDR1 is GTSNPN, CDR2 SVGIG, per germline (reference sequence).

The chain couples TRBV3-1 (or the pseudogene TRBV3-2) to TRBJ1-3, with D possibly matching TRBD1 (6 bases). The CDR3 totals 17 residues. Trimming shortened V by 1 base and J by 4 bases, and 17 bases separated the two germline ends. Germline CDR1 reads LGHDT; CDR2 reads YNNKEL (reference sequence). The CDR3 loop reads CASSQGLLRGLGNTIYF. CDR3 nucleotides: TGTGCCAGCAGCCAAGGTCTTCTGCGGGGGCTCGGAAACACCATATATTTT.

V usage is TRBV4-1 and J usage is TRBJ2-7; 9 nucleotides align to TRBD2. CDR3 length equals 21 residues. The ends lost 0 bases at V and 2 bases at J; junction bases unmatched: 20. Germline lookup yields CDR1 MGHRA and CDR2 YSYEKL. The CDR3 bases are TGCGCCAGCAGCCAAGAGGCGACTATGTGGGCTAGCGGGAAAAGGGCCTACGAGCAGTACTTC. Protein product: CASSQEATMWASGKRAYEQYF.

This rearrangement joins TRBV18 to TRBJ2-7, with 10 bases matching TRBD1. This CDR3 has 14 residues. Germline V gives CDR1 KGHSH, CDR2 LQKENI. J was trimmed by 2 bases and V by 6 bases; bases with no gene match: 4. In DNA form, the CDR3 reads TGTGCCAGCTCTCAAGGGACAGGGGCCTACGAGCAGTACTTC. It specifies CASSQGTGAYEQYF.

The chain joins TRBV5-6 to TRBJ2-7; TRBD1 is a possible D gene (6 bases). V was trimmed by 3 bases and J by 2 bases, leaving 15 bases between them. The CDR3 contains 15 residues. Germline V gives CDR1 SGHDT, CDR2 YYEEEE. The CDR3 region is CASSSRGFMTYEQYF. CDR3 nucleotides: TGTGCCAGCAGCTCGAGGGGGTTCATGACCTACGAGCAGTACTTC.

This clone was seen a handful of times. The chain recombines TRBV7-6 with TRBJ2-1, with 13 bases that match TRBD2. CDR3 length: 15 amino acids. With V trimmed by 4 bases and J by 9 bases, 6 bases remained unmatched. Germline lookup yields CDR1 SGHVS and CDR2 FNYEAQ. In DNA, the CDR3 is TGTGCCAGCAGCTCGACTAGCGGGGGGTTTGGTGAGCAGTTCTTC. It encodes CASSSTSGGFGEQFF.

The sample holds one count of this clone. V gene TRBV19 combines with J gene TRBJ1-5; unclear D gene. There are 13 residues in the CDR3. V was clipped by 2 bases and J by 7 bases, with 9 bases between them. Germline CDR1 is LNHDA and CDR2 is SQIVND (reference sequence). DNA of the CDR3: TGTGCCAGTAGTATAAATTACCTACAGCCCCAGCATTTT. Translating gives CASSINYLQPQHF.

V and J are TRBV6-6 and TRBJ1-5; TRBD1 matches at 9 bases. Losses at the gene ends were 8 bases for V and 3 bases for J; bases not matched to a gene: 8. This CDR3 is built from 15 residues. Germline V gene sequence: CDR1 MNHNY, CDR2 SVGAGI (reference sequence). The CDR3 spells CASPGQGLYNQPQHF. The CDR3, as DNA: TGTGCCAGCCCGGGACAGGGCCTCTACAATCAGCCCCAGCATTTT.

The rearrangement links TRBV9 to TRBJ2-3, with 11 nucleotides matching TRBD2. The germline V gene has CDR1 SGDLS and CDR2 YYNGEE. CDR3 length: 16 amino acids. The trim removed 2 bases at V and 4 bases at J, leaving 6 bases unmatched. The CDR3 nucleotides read TGTGCCAGCAGCGTCCCGGGACTAGCGGTTCCAGATACGCAGTATTTT. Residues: CASSVPGLAVPDTQYF.

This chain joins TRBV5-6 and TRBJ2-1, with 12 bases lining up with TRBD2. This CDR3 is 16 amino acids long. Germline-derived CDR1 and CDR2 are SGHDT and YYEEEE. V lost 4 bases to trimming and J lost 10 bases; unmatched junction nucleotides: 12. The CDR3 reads CASSTRLAGALREQFF. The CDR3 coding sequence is TGTGCCAGCAGCACACGACTAGCGGGGGCCCTCAGGGAGCAGTTCTTC.

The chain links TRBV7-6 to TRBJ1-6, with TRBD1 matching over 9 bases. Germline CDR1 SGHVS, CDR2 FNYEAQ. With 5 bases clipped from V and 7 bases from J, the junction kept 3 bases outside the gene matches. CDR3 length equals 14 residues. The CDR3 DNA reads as TGTGCCAGCAGCCGCGGGACAGGGAATTCACCCCTCCACTTT. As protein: CASSRGTGNSPLHF. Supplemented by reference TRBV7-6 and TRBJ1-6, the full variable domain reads GAGVSQSPRYKVTKRGQDVALRCDPISGHVSLYWYRQALGQGPEFLTYFNYEAQQDKSGLPNDRFSAERPEGSISTLTIQRTEQRDSAMYRCASSRGTGNSPLHFGNGTRLTVT.

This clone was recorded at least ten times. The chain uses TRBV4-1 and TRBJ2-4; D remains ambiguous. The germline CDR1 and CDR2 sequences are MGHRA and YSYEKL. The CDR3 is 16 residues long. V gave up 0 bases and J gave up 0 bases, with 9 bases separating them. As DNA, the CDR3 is TGCGCCAGCAGCCAAGATGCAGACTTAGCCAAAAACATTCAGTACTTC. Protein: CASSQDADLAKNIQYF.

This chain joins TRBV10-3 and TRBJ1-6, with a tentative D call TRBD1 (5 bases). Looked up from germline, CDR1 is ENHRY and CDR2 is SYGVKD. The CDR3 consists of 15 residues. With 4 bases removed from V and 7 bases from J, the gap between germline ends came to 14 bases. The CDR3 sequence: CAISAQGGVNSPLHF. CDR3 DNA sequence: TGTGCCATCAGTGCCCAGGGAGGTGTGAATTCACCCCTCCACTTT.

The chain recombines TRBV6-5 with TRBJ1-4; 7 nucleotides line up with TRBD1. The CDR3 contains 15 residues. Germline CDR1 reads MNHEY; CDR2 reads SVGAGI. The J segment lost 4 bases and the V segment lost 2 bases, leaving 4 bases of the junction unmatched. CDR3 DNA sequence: TGTGCCAGCAGTTACCGACAGGGAAGTAATGAAAAACTGTTTTTT. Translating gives CASSYRQGSNEKLFF.